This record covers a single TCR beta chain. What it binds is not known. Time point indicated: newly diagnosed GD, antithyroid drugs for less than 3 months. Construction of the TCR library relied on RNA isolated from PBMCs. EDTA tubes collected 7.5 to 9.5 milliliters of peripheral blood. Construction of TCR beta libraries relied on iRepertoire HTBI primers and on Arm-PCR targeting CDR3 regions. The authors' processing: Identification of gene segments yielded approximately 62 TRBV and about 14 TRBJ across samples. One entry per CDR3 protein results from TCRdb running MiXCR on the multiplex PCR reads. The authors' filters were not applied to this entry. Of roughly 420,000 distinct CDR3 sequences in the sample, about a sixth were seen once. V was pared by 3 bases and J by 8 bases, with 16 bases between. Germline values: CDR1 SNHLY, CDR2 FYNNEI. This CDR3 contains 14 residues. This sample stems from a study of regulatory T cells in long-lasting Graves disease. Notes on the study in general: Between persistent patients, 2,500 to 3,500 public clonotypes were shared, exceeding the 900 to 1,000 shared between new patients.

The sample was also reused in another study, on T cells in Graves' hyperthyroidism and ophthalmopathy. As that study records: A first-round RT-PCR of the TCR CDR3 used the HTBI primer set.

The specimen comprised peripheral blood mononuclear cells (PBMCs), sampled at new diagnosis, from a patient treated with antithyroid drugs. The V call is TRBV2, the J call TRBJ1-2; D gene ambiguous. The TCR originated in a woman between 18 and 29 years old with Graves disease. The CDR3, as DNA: TGTGCCAGCAGTGACGTACTGTACCTAGGCGGCTACACCTTC. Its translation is CASSDVLYLGGYTF.